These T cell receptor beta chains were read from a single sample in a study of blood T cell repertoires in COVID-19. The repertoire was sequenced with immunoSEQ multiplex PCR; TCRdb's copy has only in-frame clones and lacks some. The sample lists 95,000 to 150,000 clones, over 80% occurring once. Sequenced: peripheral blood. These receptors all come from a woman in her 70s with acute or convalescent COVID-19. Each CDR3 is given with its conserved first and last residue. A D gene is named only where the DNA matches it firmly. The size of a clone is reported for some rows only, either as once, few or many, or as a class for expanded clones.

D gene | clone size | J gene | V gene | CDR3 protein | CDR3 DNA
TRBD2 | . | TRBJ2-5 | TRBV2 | CASSPLRGVGETQYF | TGTGCCAGCAGCCCATTGCGGGGGGTGGGAGAGACCCAGTACTTC
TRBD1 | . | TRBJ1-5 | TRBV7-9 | CASSANQTGGNQPQHF | TGTGCCAGCAGCGCAAACCAGACAGGGGGCAATCAGCCCCAGCATTTT
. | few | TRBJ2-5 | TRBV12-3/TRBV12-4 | CASSFGESGAQYF | TGTGCCAGCAGTTTTGGGGAGTCCGGGGCCCAGTACTTC
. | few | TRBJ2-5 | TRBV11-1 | CASSLRPSPEETQYF | TGTGCCAGCAGCTTAAGGCCTAGCCCCGAGGAGACCCAGTACTTC
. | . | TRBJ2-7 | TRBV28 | CASSSGWQAYEQYF | TGTGCCAGCAGCTCGGGGTGGCAGGCCTACGAGCAGTACTTC
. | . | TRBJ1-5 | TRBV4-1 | CASSRTTNNQPQHF | TGCGCCAGCAGCCGAACGACAAACAATCAGCCCCAGCATTTT
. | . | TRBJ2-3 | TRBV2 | CASSGSVNTDTQYF | TGTGCCAGCAGTGGGTCGGTCAACACAGATACGCAGTATTTT
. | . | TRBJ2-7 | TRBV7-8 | CASSFLALYEQYF | TGTGCCAGCAGCTTCCTGGCCCTGTACGAGCAGTACTTC
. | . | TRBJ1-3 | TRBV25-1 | CASSDPTGDSGNTIYF | TGTGCCAGCAGTGACCCAACAGGAGACTCTGGAAACACCATATATTTT
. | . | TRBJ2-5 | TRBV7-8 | CASSLNSGETQYF | TGTGCCAGCAGCTTAAACAGCGGTGAGACCCAGTACTTC
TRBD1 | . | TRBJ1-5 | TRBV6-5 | CASSRGQGGNQPQHF | TGTGCCAGCAGTCGGGGACAGGGAGGGAATCAGCCCCAGCATTTT
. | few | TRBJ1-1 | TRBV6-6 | CASSLEKGYTEAFF | TGTGCCAGCAGCCTAGAAAAGGGGTACACTGAAGCTTTCTTT
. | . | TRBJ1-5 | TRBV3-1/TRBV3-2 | CASSQTLQGGNQPQHF | TGTGCCAGCAGTCAGACTCTACAGGGAGGCAATCAGCCCCAGCATTTT
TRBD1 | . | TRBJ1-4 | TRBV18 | CASSLRQGHNEKLFF | TGTGCCAGCTCACTACGACAGGGGCATAATGAAAAACTGTTTTTT
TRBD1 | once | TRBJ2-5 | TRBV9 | CASSPRGDRGQTQYF | TGTGCCAGCAGCCCCAGGGGGGACAGGGGCCAGACCCAGTACTTC
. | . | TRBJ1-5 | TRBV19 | CASREAGGGDQPQHF | TGTGCCAGTAGGGAGGCAGGAGGTGGGGATCAGCCCCAGCATTTT
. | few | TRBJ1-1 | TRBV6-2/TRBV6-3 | CASSSRQWNTEAFF | TGTGCCAGCAGTTCCCGACAGTGGAACACTGAAGCTTTCTTT
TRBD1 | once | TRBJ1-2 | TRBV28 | CASSEQGGGYGYTF | TGTGCCAGCAGTGAACAGGGGGGAGGCTATGGCTACACCTTC
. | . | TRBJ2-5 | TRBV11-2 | CASSPLTGRETQYF | TGTGCCAGCAGCCCCCTGACAGGGAGGGAGACCCAGTACTTC
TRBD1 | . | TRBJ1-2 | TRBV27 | CASSPIGTGVGGYTF | TGTGCCAGCAGTCCGATCGGGACAGGGGTGGGTGGCTACACCTTC
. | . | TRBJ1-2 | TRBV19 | CASSLGGNGDYGYTF | TGTGCCAGTAGTCTTGGAGGGAATGGGGACTATGGCTACACCTTC
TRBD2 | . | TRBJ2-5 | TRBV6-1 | CASSGVAGGTQETQYF | TGTGCCAGCAGTGGGGTAGCGGGGGGAACCCAAGAGACCCAGTACTTC
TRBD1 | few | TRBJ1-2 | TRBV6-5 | CASSYSPVGTGSGYTF | TGTGCCAGCAGTTACTCACCGGTCGGGACAGGGTCTGGCTACACCTTC
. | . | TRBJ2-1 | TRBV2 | CASREGSQGEQFF | TGTGCCAGCCGGGAAGGGAGTCAGGGTGAGCAGTTCTTC
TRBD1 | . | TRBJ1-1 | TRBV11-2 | CASSLQGALTEAFF | TGTGCCAGCAGCTTACAGGGGGCGCTTACTGAAGCTTTCTTT
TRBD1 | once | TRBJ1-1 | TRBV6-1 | CASSESRGLGTEAFF | TGTGCCAGCAGTGAGTCCAGGGGGCTGGGCACTGAAGCTTTCTTT
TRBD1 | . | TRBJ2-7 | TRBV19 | CASSINRGYEQYF | TGTGCCAGTAGTATAAACAGGGGGTACGAGCAGTACTTC
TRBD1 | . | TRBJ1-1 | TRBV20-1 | CSASLTGGRTEAFF | TGCAGTGCTAGTCTTACAGGGGGCCGGACTGAAGCTTTCTTT
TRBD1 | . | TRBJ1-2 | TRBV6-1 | CASSEGQTIYGYTF | TGTGCCAGCAGTGAGGGACAGACGATCTATGGCTACACCTTC
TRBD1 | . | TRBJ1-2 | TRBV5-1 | CASSSKGGQANYGYTF | TGCGCCAGCAGCTCGAAGGGGGGACAGGCTAACTATGGCTACACCTTC
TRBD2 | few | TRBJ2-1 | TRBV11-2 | CASSLQRTSGAYNEQFF | TGTGCCAGCAGCTTACAGAGGACTAGCGGGGCATACAATGAGCAGTTCTTC
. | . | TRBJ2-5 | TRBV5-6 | CASRFVSRGQETQYF | TGTGCCAGCAGGTTTGTGAGCCGGGGGCAAGAGACCCAGTACTTC
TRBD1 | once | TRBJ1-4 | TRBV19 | CASSMLGTANEKLFF | TGTGCCAGTAGTATGTTGGGGACAGCTAATGAAAAACTGTTTTTT
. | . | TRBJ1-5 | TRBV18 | CASSTIGEPNQPQHF | TGTGCCAGCTCAACTATAGGGGAACCAAATCAGCCCCAGCATTTT
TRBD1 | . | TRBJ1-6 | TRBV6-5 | CASSADRGNSPLHF | TGTGCCAGCAGCGCCGACAGGGGGAATTCACCCCTCCACTTT
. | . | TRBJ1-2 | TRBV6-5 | CASTTGPGVYGYTF | TGTGCCAGCACCACGGGGCCGGGGGTCTATGGCTACACCTTC
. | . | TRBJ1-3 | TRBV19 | CASSGGQISGNTIYF | TGTGCCAGTAGTGGAGGGCAAATCTCTGGAAACACCATATATTTT
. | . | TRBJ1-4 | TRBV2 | CASSEIGVEKLFF | TGTGCCAGCAGCGAAATAGGGGTAGAAAAACTGTTTTTT
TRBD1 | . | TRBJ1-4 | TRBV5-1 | CASSLTGTAQGEKLFF | TGCGCCAGCAGCTTGACCGGGACAGCTCAGGGAGAAAAACTGTTTTTT
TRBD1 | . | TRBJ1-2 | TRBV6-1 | CASSEGGTGVYGYTF | TGTGCCAGCAGTGAAGGGGGAACAGGGGTATATGGCTACACCTTC
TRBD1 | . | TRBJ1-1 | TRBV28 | CASSLRTGVTEAFF | TGTGCCAGCAGTTTAAGGACAGGGGTTACTGAAGCTTTCTTT
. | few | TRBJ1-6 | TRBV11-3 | CASSPSLELQNSPLHF | TGTGCCAGCAGCCCTAGTCTGGAGCTCCAGAATTCACCCCTCCACTTT
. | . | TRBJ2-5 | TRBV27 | CASMGGGLLQETQYF | TGTGCCAGCATGGGGGGGGGCCTACTCCAAGAGACCCAGTACTTC
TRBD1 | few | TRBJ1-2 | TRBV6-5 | CASSGQGGIYGYTF | TGTGCCAGCAGCGGACAGGGGGGGATTTATGGCTACACCTTC
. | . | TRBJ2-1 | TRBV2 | CASSESEGNNEQFF | TGTGCCAGCAGTGAATCAGAGGGAAACAATGAGCAGTTCTTC
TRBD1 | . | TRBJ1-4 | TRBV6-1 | CASSEQNRGQSEKLFF | TGTGCCAGCAGTGAACAAAACAGGGGGCAGAGTGAAAAACTGTTTTTT
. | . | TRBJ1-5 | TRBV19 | CASRSGGAGGQPQHF | TGTGCCAGTAGGTCCGGGGGCGCCGGGGGGCAGCCCCAGCATTTT
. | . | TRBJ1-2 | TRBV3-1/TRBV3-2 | CASSQSQATLGYTF | TGTGCCAGCAGCCAATCGCAGGCAACTCTTGGCTACACCTTC
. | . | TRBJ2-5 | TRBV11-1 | CASSPTSVETQYF | TGTGCCAGCAGCCCGACCAGCGTAGAGACCCAGTACTTC
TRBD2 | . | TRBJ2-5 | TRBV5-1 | CASSASLAGAQETQYF | TGCGCCAGCAGCGCATCGCTAGCGGGGGCCCAAGAGACCCAGTACTTC
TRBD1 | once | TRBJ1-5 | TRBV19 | CASSGSGTVNQPQHF | TGTGCCAGTAGTGGATCGGGGACAGTCAATCAGCCCCAGCATTTT
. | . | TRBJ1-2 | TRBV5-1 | CASSLGGAGYTF | TGCGCCAGCAGCTTGGGTGGGGCTGGCTACACCTTC
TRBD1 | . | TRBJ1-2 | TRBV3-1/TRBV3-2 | CASSQDRQGVGYTF | TGTGCCAGCAGCCAAGACAGACAGGGTGTAGGCTACACCTTC
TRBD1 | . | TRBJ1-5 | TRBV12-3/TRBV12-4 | CASRGQSNQPQHF | TGTGCCAGCAGGGGACAGAGCAATCAGCCCCAGCATTTT